The 8 T cell receptor beta chains below all came from one sample that was sequenced in a study of OX40 agonist ivuxolimab in advanced cancers. Libraries were constructed by the immunoSEQ multiplex PCR assay. Not all clones reach the TCRdb copy of this immuneACCESS table, which keeps in-frame sequences only. Checked studies attribute under half of the gap to unresolved V genes and leave the rest unexplained. In all, the sample holds tens of thousands of clones, and about nine tenths of those were seen once. The ten biggest clones cover around 0.5% of the sample. Sequencing was performed on CD4+ or CD8+ T cells sorted from blood, taken in a trial of the OX40 agonist ivuxolimab. All receptors come from an adult with an advanced solid tumor such as melanoma, head and neck, liver or kidney cancer.

The chain couples TRBV19 to TRBJ2-7; 11 bases agree with TRBD1. Germline V gives CDR1 LNHDA, CDR2 SQIVND (reference sequence). The ends lost 8 bases at V and 2 bases at J; junction bases unmatched: 8. The CDR3 runs 15 residues. The CDR3 coding sequence is TGTGCCAGTCAGAGGGACAGGGGGACTACCTACGAGCAGTACTTC. Protein: CASQRDRGTTYEQYF.

Here the CDR3 reads CASGLVLSGRDYGYTF. CDR3 in DNA: TGTGCTAGTGGTTTGGTACTCAGCGGGCGGGACTATGGCTACACCTTC. The rearrangement joins TRBV12-5 to TRBJ1-2; D gene ambiguous. The CDR3 runs to 16 residues. V lost 0 bases and J 3 bases, leaving 14 bases between the germline ends. Germline CDR1 LGHNT, CDR2 FRNRAP.

V is TRBV14 and J is TRBJ1-4; D ambiguous. This CDR3 region has 14 residues. Germline CDR1 and CDR2: SGHDN and FVKESK. Between the trimmed V and J ends, which lost 1 base and 8 bases, there was a span of 11 bases. This CDR3 reads CASSQVGKDEKLFF. As DNA, the CDR3 is TGTGCCAGCAGCCAAGTAGGGAAAGACGAAAAACTGTTTTTT.

The genes are TRBV6-1 and TRBJ2-7; D is possibly TRBD1 or TRBD2 (5 bases each). The V and J ends lost 2 bases and 8 bases respectively, with 10 bases between them. The CDR3 extends over 12 amino acids. Germline V gene lookup returns CDR1 MNHNS and CDR2 SASEGT. The CDR3 loop is CASSELGDKQYF. The DNA for the CDR3 is TGTGCCAGCAGTGAATTGGGGGATAAGCAGTACTTC.

The DNA of the CDR3 is TGTGCCAGCTCACCGTCTGGCAGGGAGGGTTATAATTCACCCCTCCACTTT. The encoded protein is CASSPSGREGYNSPLHF. The V and J genes are TRBV18 and TRBJ1-6; D possibly corresponds to TRBD1 (5 bases). V was trimmed by 3 bases and J by 4 bases, leaving 16 bases between them. The CDR3 extends over 17 amino acids. The germline CDR1 and CDR2 sequences are KGHSH and LQKENI.

V gene TRBV28 combines with J gene TRBJ2-6, with 7 bases aligning to TRBD1. With V trimmed by 7 bases and J by 2 bases, 11 bases remained unmatched. CDR3 length: 17 residues. Germline V gene data show CDR1 as MDHEN and CDR2 as SYDVKM. CDR3 amino acids: CASIRDRDGTGANVLTF. The CDR3 coding sequence is TGTGCCAGCATAAGAGACAGGGATGGGACTGGGGCCAACGTCCTGACTTTC.

The chain combines TRBV5-1 with TRBJ1-2; tentative D call: TRBD1 (5 bases). Deletions cut 5 bases from V and 6 bases from J, with 17 bases between. The CDR3 extends over 14 amino acids. Germline values: CDR1 SGHRS, CDR2 YFSETQ. The CDR3 reads CASSPTRDVHGYTF. CDR3 in DNA: TGCGCCAGCAGTCCCACCCGGGACGTCCATGGCTACACCTTC.

The chain joins TRBV6-6 to TRBJ1-2; the D gene is possibly TRBD1 (5 bases). The CDR3 is 10 amino acids. Germline CDR1 and CDR2: MNHNY and SVGAGI (reference sequence). The V end lost 6 bases, the J end lost 10 bases, and 9 bases lay between the germline ends. This CDR3 is CASRGAVYTF. The DNA of the CDR3 is TGTGCCAGCAGAGGGGCGGTCTACACCTTC.